The 5 T cell receptor beta chains listed next were all sequenced from one sample in a study of blood T cell repertoires in COVID-19. The repertoire was sequenced with immunoSEQ multiplex PCR; TCRdb's copy has only in-frame clones and lacks some. The table has about 250,000 clones, approximately 88% seen once. Sequenced sample: peripheral blood. Source of these receptors: a man aged 40-49 years with acute or convalescent COVID-19.

This chain links TRBV9 with TRBJ1-3; D uncertain. The CDR3 sequence is 16 residues long. The V gene lost 3 bases and the J gene lost 0 bases, with 13 bases spanning the gap. Germline assignment: CDR1 SGDLS and CDR2 YYNGEE. The chain's CDR3 is CASSAQTLLSGNTIYF. The DNA for the CDR3 is TGTGCCAGCAGCGCTCAGACATTACTCTCTGGAAACACCATATATTTT.

This clone was seen more than once but under ten times. V and J are TRBV27 and TRBJ2-3, with 9 bases fitting TRBD2. V trimming: 2 bases; J trimming: 0 bases; junction bases outside the gene matches: 3. This CDR3 has 16 amino acids. CDR1 MNHEY and CDR2 SMNVEV come from the germline V gene (reference sequence). In DNA form, the CDR3 reads TGTGCCAGCAGTTTAACTAGCGGGTCTAGCACAGATACGCAGTATTTT. Amino acids: CASSLTSGSSTDTQYF.

A single count supports this clone. The genes are TRBV30 and TRBJ1-4, with D perhaps matching TRBD1 (5 bases). This CDR3 spans 16 amino acids. Germline assignment: CDR1 GTSNPN and CDR2 SVGIG (reference sequence). V dropped 0 bases and J dropped 1 base, with 12 bases sitting between them. CDR3 protein: CAWSVRGTRTNEKLFF. The CDR3 nucleotides read TGTGCCTGGAGTGTACGAGGGACTCGAACTAATGAAAAACTGTTTTTT.

This clone was seen a handful of times. The chain combines TRBV5-4 with TRBJ2-7, with unresolved D. From germline, CDR1 is SGHNT and CDR2 YYREEE (reference sequence). V was cut by 3 bases and J by 4 bases, with 8 bases left in between. This CDR3 comprises 12 residues. The CDR3 sequence is CASSSGPYEQYF. CDR3 DNA sequence: TGTGCCAGCAGCTCCGGTCCATACGAGCAGTACTTC. The entire variable domain, with the rest obtained from reference TRBV5-4 and TRBJ2-7, is as follows: ETGVTQSPTHLIKTRGQQVTLRCSSQSGHNTVSWYQQALGQGPQFIFQYYREEENGRGNFPPRFSGLQFPNYSSELNVNALELDDSALYLCASSSGPYEQYFGPGTRLTVT.

The V call is TRBV27, the J call TRBJ2-3, with TRBD1 matching over 8 bases. The V gene end was trimmed by 2 bases and the J gene end by 3 bases; junction bases not matched to a gene: 13. Germline V gene lookup returns CDR1 MNHEY and CDR2 SMNVEV (reference sequence). The CDR3 contains 18 residues. Here the CDR3 reads CASSLQSRTGGLTDTQYF. The CDR3 DNA sequence: TGTGCCAGCAGTTTACAGTCAAGAACAGGGGGTTTGACAGATACGCAGTATTTT.